Detailed here is one T cell receptor (beta chain). Antigen specificity is unknown. This sample was taken from a study of T cells in Graves' hyperthyroidism and ophthalmopathy. Study-wide points: Blood also showed most of the thyroid clonotypes that were expanded above 0.001. In the analysis, a 13 V-J model separated ophthalmopathy from stable hyperthyroidism.

The authors deemed Graves' hyperthyroidism stable absent ophthalmopathy progression within 18 months. Fresh 10 ml peripheral blood yielded PBMCs. This CDR3 spans 15 amino acids. Germline V gives CDR1 SEHNR, CDR2 FQNEAQ (reference sequence). V was trimmed by 0 bases and J by 9 bases, leaving 18 bases between them. It was RNA transcripts that yielded the amplified TCR beta CDR3 regions. A set of HTBI primers served as the primers for a first-round RT-PCR of the TCR CDR3. TCRdb fed the multiplex PCR reads into MiXCR, producing one record per CDR3 protein. The sample yields fewer than 850,000 distinct CDR3 sequences, roughly 17% seen once.

Sequencing was done on a sample of blood. The clonotype comes from a man over 45 with Graves' hyperthyroidism. V usage is TRBV7-9 and J usage is TRBJ2-7; tentatively, D is TRBD1 (6 bases). The CDR3: CASSLAVSTGKGQYF. The DNA of the CDR3 is TGTGCCAGCAGCTTAGCCGTTTCTACAGGGAAGGGGCAGTACTTC.